Presented here are 3 T cell receptor beta chains from one specimen sequenced in a study of cytomegalovirus exposure and HLA in healthy donors. The PCR employed 60 Vbeta primers together with 13 Jbeta primers. Produced via immunoSEQ multiplex PCR; TCRdb's table is partial and in-frame only. The sample yields about 190,000 clones, approximately 82% seen once. Sequenced input: PBMCs. These receptors were collected from a woman aged 18-29 years in good health and CMV-seropositive.

Here the CDR3 reads CAWSEGGWYEQYF. Written as DNA, the CDR3 is TGTGCCTGGAGTGAAGGCGGGTGGTACGAGCAGTACTTC. The chain recombines TRBV30 with TRBJ2-7; D may be TRBD2 (5 bases). There are 13 residues in the CDR3. Between the trimmed V and J ends, which lost 1 base and 4 bases, there was a span of 11 bases. Germline V gene data show CDR1 as GTSNPN and CDR2 as SVGIG (reference sequence).

V and J are TRBV6-4 and TRBJ1-6, with D uncertain. V lost 6 bases and J 7 bases, leaving 13 bases between the germline ends. CDR1 and CDR2 (germline): MRHNA, SNTAGT. This CDR3 region has 14 residues. The CDR3 DNA reads as TGTGCCAGCAGGGGGTCGGGGTACAATTCACCCCTCCACTTT. Translating gives CASRGSGYNSPLHF.

The J gene is TRBJ1-1, the V gene TRBV9; D is possibly TRBD1 (5 bases). This CDR3 is built from 12 residues. V was trimmed by 3 bases and J by 6 bases, leaving 9 bases between them. Per the germline V gene, CDR1 is SGDLS and CDR2 is YYNGEE. The CDR3 coding sequence is TGTGCCAGCAGCGGAGACAGACCTGAAGCTTTCTTT. The encoded protein is CASSGDRPEAFF.